These 3 T cell receptor beta chains were sequenced from one sample in a study of shared clonotypes between healthy human individuals. The protocol was immunoSEQ multiplex PCR, while the TCRdb copy is restricted to in-frame clones and leaves out a portion. The sample yields about 2.2 million clones, 90% to 95% seen once. Positively selected for CCR7, the CD45RO-negative cells used as naive CD8 cells excluded terminally differentiated effector memory CD45RA+ cells. The source material was naive CD8+ T cells from PBMCs. These receptors were collected from a man aged 18-30 years in good health. Some clones in this sample may be carry-over from other donors' samples.

This chain uses TRBV10-3 with TRBJ2-7; possible D gene TRBD2, 6 bases. The CDR3 runs 14 residues. The germline CDR1 and CDR2 sequences are ENHRY and SYGVKD. V shed 0 bases and J shed 6 bases, with 12 bases lying between them. The CDR3 region has the DNA TGTGCCATCAGTGAGTCGATCGGGACTTCCGAGCAGTACTTC. Amino acids: CAISESIGTSEQYF.

The chain uses TRBV4-2 and TRBJ2-7; D ambiguous. CDR3 length: 15 residues. V lost 3 bases, J lost 4 bases, and 16 bases lay in between. Germline assignment: CDR1 LGHNA and CDR2 YNFKEQ. CDR3 DNA sequence: TGTGCCAGCAGCCACAGACCTGGGCAGCAATACGAGCAGTACTTC. Its translation: CASSHRPGQQYEQYF.

The chain has TRBV21-1 and TRBJ2-5; TRBD2, the D gene given by the table, was not confirmed from the DNA. TRBV21-1 is flagged as a pseudogene. There are 15 residues in the CDR3. CDR3 DNA: TGTGCCAATGGCCCTCTGGAGGGAAACCAAGAGACCCAGTACTTC. Translation: CANGPLEGNQETQYF.